The sequence of this T cell receptor (beta chain) was determined in a study of cytomegalovirus exposure and HLA in healthy donors. Study-level information: Approximately 83 million unique TCRs from HLA-typed donors were held in an early data release. Study findings and constraints: Later, an analysis showed that TCR beta chains associated with HLA were more clonally expanded than others that were equally common. Previous analysis showed most TCR beta V segments were productive about 90% or about 30% of the time.

The donors were healthy bone marrow donors. PCR involved 60 Vbeta and 13 Jbeta primers. Using immunoSEQ multiplex PCR, the repertoire was profiled, and TCRdb retains in-frame clones only, with some absent. The table has 150,000 to 200,000 clones, around 82% seen once; the top ten hold around 0.27%. Germline V gene lookup returns CDR1 SQVTM and CDR2 ANQGSEA. Trimming at V came to 6 bases and at J to 2 bases, leaving 9 bases not matched to a gene. The CDR3 has 16 amino acids. About this clone itself: The antigen remains unidentified.

This sequence originates from a boy aged 5-17 years in good health and CMV-seronegative. The J gene is TRBJ2-7, the V gene TRBV29-1; TRBD2 agrees at 14 bases. The sequenced sample consisted of PBMCs. The CDR3, as DNA: TGCAGCGTCGCCTCCGGGACTAGCGGGAGCACCTACGAGCAGTACTTC. Its translation is CSVASGTSGSTYEQYF.